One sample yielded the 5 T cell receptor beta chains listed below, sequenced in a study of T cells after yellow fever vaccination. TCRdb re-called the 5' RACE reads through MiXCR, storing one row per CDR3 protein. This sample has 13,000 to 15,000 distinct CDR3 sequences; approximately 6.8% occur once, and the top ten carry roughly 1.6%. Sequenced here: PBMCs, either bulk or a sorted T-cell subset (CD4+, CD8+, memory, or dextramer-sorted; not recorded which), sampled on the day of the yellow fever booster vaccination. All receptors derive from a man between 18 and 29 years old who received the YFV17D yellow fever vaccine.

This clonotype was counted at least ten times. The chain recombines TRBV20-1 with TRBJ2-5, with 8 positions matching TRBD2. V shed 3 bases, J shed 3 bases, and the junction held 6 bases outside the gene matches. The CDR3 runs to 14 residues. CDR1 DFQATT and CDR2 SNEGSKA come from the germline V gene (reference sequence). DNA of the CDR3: TGCAGTGCTAGGCAAGCACTAGCGGAAGAGACCCAGTACTTC. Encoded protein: CSARQALAEETQYF.

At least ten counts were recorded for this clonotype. CDR3 sequence (DNA): TGTGCCAGCTCTCTACGGGACAGGAATTACAATGAGCAGTTCTTC. Protein product: CASSLRDRNYNEQFF. This sequence joins TRBV12-3 or TRBV12-4 and TRBJ2-1, with 8 bases aligning to TRBD1. The CDR3 length is 15 residues. V was clipped by 8 bases and J by 4 bases; unmatched bases: 10.

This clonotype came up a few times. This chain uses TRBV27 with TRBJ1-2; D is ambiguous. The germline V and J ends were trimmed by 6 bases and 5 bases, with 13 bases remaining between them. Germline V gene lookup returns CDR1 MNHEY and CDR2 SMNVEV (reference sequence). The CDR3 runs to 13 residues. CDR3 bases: TGTGCCAGCAGGTCCGGGTTTGGTTATGGCTACACCTTC. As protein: CASRSGFGYGYTF.

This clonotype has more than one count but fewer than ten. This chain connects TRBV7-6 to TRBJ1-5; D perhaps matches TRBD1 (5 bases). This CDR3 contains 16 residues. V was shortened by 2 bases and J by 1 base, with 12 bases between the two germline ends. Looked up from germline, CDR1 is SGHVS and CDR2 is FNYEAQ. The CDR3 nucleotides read TGTGCCAGCAGCTTAACTCAGGGAGGGAGCAATCAGCCCCAGCATTTT. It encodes CASSLTQGGSNQPQHF. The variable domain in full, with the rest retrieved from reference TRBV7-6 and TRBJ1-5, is GAGVSQSPRYKVTKRGQDVALRCDPISGHVSLYWYRQALGQGPEFLTYFNYEAQQDKSGLPNDRFSAERPEGSISTLTIQRTEQRDSAMYRCASSLTQGGSNQPQHFGDGTRLSIL.

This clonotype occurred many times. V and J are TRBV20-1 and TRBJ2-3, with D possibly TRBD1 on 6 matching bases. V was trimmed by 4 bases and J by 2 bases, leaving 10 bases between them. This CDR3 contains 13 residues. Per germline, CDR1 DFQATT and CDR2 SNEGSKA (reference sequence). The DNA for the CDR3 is TGCAGTGCTAAGACAGGACACACAGATACGCAGTATTTT. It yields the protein CSAKTGHTDTQYF.